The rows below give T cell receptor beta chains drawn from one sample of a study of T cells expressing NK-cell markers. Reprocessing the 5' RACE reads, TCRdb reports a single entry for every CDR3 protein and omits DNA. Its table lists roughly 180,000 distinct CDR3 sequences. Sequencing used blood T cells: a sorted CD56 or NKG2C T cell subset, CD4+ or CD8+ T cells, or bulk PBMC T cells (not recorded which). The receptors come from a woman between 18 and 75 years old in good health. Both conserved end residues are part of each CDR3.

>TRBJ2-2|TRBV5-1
CASRLRLTQGPVELFF
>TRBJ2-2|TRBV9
CASSPSPLGPGELFF
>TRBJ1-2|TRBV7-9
CASSLDTTGYGYTF
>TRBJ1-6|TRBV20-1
CSAIDGSYNSPLHF
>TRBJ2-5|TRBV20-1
CSARDTGAKETQYF
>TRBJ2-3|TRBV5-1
CASSLVRGLADTQYF
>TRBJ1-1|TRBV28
CASSQLHTEAFF
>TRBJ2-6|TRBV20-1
CSALRQGSGANVLTF
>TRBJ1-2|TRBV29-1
CSSKEGDGYTF
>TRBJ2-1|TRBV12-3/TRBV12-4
CASSLDRIYNEQFF
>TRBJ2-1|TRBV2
CASRPTESSYNEQFF
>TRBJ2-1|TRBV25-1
CASSGQGGRYNEQFF
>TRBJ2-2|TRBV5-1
CASSFSSSTGELFF
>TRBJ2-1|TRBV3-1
CASSPLRGRTGAPYNEQFF
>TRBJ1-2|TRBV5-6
CASSTGTGYLGYTF
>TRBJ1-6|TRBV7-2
CASSGPPAGLHSPLHF
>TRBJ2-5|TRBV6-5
CASSYETGTPETQYF
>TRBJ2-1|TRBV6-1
CASSPLAGRSYNEQFF
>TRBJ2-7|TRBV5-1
CASSPQGQGDYEQYF
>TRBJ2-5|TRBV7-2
CASSLAVGQVETQYF
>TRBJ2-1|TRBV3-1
CASSRTSSPGYNEQFF
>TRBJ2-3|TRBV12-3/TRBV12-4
CASRVMGLGTTDTQYF
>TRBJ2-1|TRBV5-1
CASSLNTGRAEQFF
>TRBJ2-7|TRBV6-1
CASSRRSSLLSYEQYF
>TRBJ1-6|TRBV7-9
CASSLGEARGSPLHF
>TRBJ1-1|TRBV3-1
CASSQNPGPFEAFF
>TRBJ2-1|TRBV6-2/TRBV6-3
CASRNTRIYNEQFF
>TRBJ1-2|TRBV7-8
CASSLGVRPGANYGYTF
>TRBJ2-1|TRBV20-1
CSAPHSGREHNEQFF
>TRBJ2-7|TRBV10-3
CAISESTDYEQYF
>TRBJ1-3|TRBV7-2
CASSWDRAGNTIYF
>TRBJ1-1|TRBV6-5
CASSYSLRALMNTEAFF
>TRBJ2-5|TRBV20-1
CSVQILGGATQETQYF
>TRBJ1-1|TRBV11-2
CASSLVFRATEAFF
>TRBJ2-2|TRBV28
CASIGGTNTGELFF
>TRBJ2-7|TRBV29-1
CSVGGGARTYEQYF
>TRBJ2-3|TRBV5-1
CASSLEGTSGATQYF
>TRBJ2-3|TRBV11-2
CASSPRGGDTDTQYF
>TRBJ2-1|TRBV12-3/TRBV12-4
CASSSWEVNEQFF
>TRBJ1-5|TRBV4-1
CASSAGQYSNQPQHF
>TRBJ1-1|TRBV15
CATSRDRPFEAFF
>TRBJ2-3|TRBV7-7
CASSPTGADTQYF
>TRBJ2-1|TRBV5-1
CASSPDRGYEQFF
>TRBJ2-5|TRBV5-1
CASSDASGGETQYF
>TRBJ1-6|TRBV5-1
CASSLESTGSPLHF
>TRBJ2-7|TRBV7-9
CASSLQSYSYEQYF
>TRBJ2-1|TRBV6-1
CASSRPLSGANEQFF
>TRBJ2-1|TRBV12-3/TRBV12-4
CASYLAGGTYTHNEQFF
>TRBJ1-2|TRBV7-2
CASSSPGTGSYGYTF
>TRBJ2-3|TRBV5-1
CASSLGSSLTDTQYF
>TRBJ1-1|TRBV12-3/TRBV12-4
CASNPPAERSEAFF
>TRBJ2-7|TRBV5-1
CASSVTGLASYEQYF
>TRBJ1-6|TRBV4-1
CASSQDPGIPNSPLHF
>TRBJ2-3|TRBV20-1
CSAGRGQDTQYF
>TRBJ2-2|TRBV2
CASRESGHDGELFF
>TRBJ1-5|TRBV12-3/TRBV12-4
CASKGRRDNQPQHF
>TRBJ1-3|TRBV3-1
CASSQDPARSTIYF
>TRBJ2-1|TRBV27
CASKMATVGNEQFF
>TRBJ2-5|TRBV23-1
CASSQQTGLLETQYF
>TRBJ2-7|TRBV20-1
CSAREPLRDTYEQYF